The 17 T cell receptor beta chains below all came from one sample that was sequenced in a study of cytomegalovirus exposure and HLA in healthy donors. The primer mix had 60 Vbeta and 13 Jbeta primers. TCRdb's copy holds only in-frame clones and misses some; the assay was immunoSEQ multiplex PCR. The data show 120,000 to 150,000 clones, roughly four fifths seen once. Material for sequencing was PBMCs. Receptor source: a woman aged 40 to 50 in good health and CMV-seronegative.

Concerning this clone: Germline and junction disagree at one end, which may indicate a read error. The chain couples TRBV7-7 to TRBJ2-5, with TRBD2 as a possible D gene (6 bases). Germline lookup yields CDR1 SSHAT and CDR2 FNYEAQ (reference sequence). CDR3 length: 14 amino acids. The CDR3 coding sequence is TGTGCTAGCAGCTTAGGGCGGGGCGCACAGACCCAGTACTTC. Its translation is CASSLGRGAQTQYF.

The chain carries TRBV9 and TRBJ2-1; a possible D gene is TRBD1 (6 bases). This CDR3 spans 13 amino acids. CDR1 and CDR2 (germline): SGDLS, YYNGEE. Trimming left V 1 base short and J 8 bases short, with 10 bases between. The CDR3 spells CASSVIWTDEQFF. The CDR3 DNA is TGTGCCAGCAGCGTAATATGGACAGATGAGCAGTTCTTC.

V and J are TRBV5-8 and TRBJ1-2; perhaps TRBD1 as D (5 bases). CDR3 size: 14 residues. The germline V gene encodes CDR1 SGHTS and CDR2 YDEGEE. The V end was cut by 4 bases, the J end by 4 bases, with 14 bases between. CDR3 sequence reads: CASSRGDGGYGYTF. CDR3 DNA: TGTGCCAGCAGCCGGGGGGACGGCGGCTATGGCTACACCTTC. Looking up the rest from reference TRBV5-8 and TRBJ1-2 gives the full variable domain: EAGVTQSPTHLIKTRGQQATLRCSPISGHTSVYWYQQALGLGLQFLLWYDEGEERNRGNFPPRFSGRQFPNYSSELNVNALELEDSALYLCASSRGDGGYGYTFGSGTRLTVV.

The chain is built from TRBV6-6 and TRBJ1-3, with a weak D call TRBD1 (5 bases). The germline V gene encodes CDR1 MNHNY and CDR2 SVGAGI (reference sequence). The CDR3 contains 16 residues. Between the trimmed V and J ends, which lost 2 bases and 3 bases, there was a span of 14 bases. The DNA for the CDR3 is TGTGCCAGCAGTTACGGCTGGGGACTAAGTGGAAACACCATATATTTT. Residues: CASSYGWGLSGNTIYF.

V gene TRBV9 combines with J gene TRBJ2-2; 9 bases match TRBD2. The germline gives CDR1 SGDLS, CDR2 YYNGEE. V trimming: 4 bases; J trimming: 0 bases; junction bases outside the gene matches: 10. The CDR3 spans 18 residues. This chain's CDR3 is CASSPVAGEFANTGELFF. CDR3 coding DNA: TGTGCCAGCAGCCCAGTAGCGGGGGAGTTCGCGAACACCGGGGAGCTGTTTTTT.

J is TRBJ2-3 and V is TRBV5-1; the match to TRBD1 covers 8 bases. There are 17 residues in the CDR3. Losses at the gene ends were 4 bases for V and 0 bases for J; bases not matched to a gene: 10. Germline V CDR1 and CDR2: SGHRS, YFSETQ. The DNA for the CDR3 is TGCGCCAGCAGCCTTACATACAGGGGGACTAGCACAGATACGCAGTATTTT. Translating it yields CASSLTYRGTSTDTQYF.

CDR3 protein: CASSEVSRGPSTDTQYF. The DNA of the CDR3 is TGTGCCAGCAGTGAAGTATCGCGGGGCCCTAGCACAGATACGCAGTATTTT. This chain connects TRBV6-1 to TRBJ2-3; a weak D match, TRBD2 (6 bases). The CDR3 spans 17 residues. CDR1 MNHNS and CDR2 SASEGT come from the germline V gene. V gave up 1 base and J gave up 0 bases, with 14 bases separating them.

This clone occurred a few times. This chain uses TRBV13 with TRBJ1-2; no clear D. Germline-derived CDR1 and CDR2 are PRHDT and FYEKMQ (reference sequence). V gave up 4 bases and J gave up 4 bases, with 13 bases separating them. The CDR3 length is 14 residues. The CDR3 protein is CASSSDTTPYGYTF. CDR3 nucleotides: TGTGCCAGCAGCTCCGATACGACACCCTATGGCTACACCTTC.

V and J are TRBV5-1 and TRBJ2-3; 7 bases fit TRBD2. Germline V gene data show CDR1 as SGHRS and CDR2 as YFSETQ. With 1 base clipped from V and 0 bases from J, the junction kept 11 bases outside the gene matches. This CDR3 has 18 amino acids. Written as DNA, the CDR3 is TGCGCCAGCAGCTTGAACCCTCCCGGCGGGGGTAGCACAGATACGCAGTATTTT. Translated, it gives CASSLNPPGGGSTDTQYF.

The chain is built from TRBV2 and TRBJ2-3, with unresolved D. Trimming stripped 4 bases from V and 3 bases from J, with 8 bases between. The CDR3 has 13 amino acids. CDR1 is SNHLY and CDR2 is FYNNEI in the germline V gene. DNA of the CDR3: TGTGCCAGCAGTGCGGGTCCGACAGATACGCAGTATTTT. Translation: CASSAGPTDTQYF.

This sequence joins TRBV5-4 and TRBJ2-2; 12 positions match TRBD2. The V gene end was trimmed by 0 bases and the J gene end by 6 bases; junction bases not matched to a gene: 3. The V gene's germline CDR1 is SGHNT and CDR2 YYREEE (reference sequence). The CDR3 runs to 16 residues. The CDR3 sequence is CASSLGLAGEPGELFF. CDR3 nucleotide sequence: TGTGCCAGCAGCTTGGGACTAGCGGGGGAGCCCGGGGAGCTGTTTTTT. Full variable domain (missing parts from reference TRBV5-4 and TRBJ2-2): ETGVTQSPTHLIKTRGQQVTLRCSSQSGHNTVSWYQQALGQGPQFIFQYYREEENGRGNFPPRFSGLQFPNYSSELNVNALELDDSALYLCASSLGLAGEPGELFFGEGSRLTVL.

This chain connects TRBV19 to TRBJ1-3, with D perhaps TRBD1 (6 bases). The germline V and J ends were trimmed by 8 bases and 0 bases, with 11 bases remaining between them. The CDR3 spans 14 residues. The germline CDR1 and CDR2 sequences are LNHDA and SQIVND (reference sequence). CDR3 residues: CASEGGNSGNTIYF. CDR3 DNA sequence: TGTGCCAGTGAAGGGGGAAACTCTGGAAACACCATATATTTT.

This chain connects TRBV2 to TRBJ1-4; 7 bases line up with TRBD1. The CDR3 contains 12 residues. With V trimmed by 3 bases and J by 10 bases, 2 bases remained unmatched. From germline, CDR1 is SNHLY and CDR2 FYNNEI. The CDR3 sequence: CASSERGRKLFF. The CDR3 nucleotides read TGTGCCAGCAGTGAGAGGGGGCGAAAACTGTTTTTT.

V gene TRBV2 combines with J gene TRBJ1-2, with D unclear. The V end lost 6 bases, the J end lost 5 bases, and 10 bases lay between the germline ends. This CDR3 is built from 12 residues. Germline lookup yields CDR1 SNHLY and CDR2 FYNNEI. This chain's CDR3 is CASRTESYGYTF. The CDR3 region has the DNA TGTGCCAGCAGGACTGAATCTTATGGCTACACCTTC.

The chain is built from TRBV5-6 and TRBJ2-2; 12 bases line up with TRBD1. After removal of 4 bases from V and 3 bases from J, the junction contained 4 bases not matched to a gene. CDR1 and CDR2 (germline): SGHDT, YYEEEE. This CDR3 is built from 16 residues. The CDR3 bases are TGTGCCAGCAGCCGCAGGGACAGGGGGCACACCGGGGAGCTGTTTTTT. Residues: CASSRRDRGHTGELFF.

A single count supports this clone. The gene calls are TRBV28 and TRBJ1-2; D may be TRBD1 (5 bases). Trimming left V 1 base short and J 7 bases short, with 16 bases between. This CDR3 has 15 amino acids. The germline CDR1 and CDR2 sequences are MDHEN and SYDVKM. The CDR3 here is CASSLYRRGEGGYTF. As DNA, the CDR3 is TGTGCCAGCAGTTTATACAGGCGGGGGGAGGGTGGCTACACCTTC.

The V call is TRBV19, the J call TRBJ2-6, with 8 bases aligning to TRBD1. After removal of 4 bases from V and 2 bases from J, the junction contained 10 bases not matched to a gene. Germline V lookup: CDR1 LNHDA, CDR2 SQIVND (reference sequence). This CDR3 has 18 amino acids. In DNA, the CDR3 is TGTGCCAGTAGTACCCCAGGGGGCGCAGTACCTGGGGCCAACGTCCTGACTTTC. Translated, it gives CASSTPGGAVPGANVLTF. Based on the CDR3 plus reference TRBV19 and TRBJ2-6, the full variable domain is DGGITQSPKYLFRKEGQNVTLSCEQNLNHDAMYWYRQDPGQGLRLIYYSQIVNDFQKGDIAEGYSVSREKKESFPLTVTSAQKNPTAFYLCASSTPGGAVPGANVLTFGAGSRLTVL.